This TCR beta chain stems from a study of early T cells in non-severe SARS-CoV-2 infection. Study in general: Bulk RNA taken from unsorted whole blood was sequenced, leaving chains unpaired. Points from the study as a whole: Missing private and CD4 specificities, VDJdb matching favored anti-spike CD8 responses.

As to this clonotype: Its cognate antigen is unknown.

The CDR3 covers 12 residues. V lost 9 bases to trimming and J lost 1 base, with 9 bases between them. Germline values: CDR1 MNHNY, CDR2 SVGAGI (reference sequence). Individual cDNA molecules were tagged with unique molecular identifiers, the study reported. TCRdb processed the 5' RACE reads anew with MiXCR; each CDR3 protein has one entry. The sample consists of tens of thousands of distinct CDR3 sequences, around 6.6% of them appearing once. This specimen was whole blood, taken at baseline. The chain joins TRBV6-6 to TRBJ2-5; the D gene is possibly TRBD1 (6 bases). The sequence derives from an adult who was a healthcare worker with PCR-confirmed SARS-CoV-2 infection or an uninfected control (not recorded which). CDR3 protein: CASQGRQETQYF. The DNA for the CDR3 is TGTGCCAGTCAGGGGCGCCAAGAGACCCAGTACTTC.